This is a list of T cell receptor beta chains from one sample in a study of OX40 agonist ivuxolimab in advanced cancers. Profiled with immunoSEQ multiplex PCR; TCRdb holds only in-frame clones, not every one. This table has roughly 81,000 clones, roughly 88% appearing once. The sequenced sample was CD4+ or CD8+ T cells sorted from blood, obtained in a trial of the OX40 agonist ivuxolimab. These receptors all come from an adult with an advanced solid tumor such as melanoma, head and neck, liver or kidney cancer. CDR3s include the opening cysteine and the closing phenylalanine or tryptophan. Fields, in order: clone size, D gene, J gene, V gene, CDR3 DNA, CDR3 protein. D genes are given only for firm matches. Only part of the rows carry a size: once, few, many, or a class if the clone is expanded.

clone size: few
D gene: NA
J gene: TRBJ1-2
V gene: TRBV30
CDR3 DNA: TGTGCCTGGAGCCCCAGGGCCAGCTATGGCTACACCTTC
CDR3 protein: CAWSPRASYGYTF

clone size: NA
D gene: NA
J gene: TRBJ1-1
V gene: TRBV6-6
CDR3 DNA: TGTGCCAGCAGTTACTCAGTCCGGCGGAACACTGAAGCTTTCTTT
CDR3 protein: CASSYSVRRNTEAFF

clone size: NA
D gene: NA
J gene: TRBJ1-2
V gene: TRBV5-4
CDR3 DNA: TGTGCCAGCAGCTTGGCCTTACAGACCCCGTTGTATGGCTACACCTTC
CDR3 protein: CASSLALQTPLYGYTF

clone size: NA
D gene: TRBD1
J gene: TRBJ1-1
V gene: TRBV10-2
CDR3 DNA: TGCGCCAGCCAGAGAACAGGGGGCGTAGCTGAAGCTTTCTTT
CDR3 protein: CASQRTGGVAEAFF

clone size: NA
D gene: NA
J gene: TRBJ1-4
V gene: TRBV4-2
CDR3 DNA: TGTGCCAGCAGCCAAGAAGCGGGTCTACCTAATGAAAAACTGTTTTTT
CDR3 protein: CASSQEAGLPNEKLFF

clone size: NA
D gene: TRBD1
J gene: TRBJ1-2
V gene: TRBV9
CDR3 DNA: TGTGCCAGCAGCGTAGGTGCAGATGTAGGGGGCTTAGAAGGCTACACCTTC
CDR3 protein: CASSVGADVGGLEGYTF

clone size: NA
D gene: NA
J gene: TRBJ2-1
V gene: TRBV5-1
CDR3 DNA: TGCGCCAGCAGCTTGGACGGGCAGAGCTCCTACAATGAGCAGTTCTTC
CDR3 protein: CASSLDGQSSYNEQFF

clone size: NA
D gene: TRBD1
J gene: TRBJ1-2
V gene: TRBV5-5
CDR3 DNA: TGTGCCAGCAGCACCCCGACAGGGTGGTCGGTAGGCTACACCTTC
CDR3 protein: CASSTPTGWSVGYTF

clone size: once
D gene: NA
J gene: TRBJ2-2
V gene: TRBV7-2
CDR3 DNA: TGTGCCAGCAGCTTAGGGTTCAGCACCGGGGAGCTGTTTTTT
CDR3 protein: CASSLGFSTGELFF

clone size: NA
D gene: TRBD1
J gene: TRBJ1-2
V gene: TRBV5-4
CDR3 DNA: TGTGCCAGCAGCCTAAGGGACAGTACAGACGGCTACACCTTC
CDR3 protein: CASSLRDSTDGYTF

clone size: NA
D gene: NA
J gene: TRBJ1-1
V gene: TRBV5-1
CDR3 DNA: TGCGCCAGCAGCTCCCGGGCCGATGACACTGAAGCTTTCTTT
CDR3 protein: CASSSRADDTEAFF

clone size: NA
D gene: TRBD1
J gene: TRBJ1-4
V gene: TRBV5-6
CDR3 DNA: TGTGCCAGCAGCGTCCCGGGACAGGATGGAGGGTATGAAAAACTGTTTTTT
CDR3 protein: CASSVPGQDGGYEKLFF

clone size: NA
D gene: TRBD2
J gene: TRBJ2-1
V gene: TRBV9
CDR3 DNA: TGTGCCAGCAGCCCAAGGACTAGCGGGGGACATCCACACTACAATGAGCAGTTCTTC
CDR3 protein: CASSPRTSGGHPHYNEQFF

clone size: NA
D gene: NA
J gene: TRBJ2-6
V gene: TRBV11-2
CDR3 DNA: TGTGCCAGCAGCTTCACCAATGTCAGATCTGGGGCCAACGTCCTGACTTTC
CDR3 protein: CASSFTNVRSGANVLTF

clone size: NA
D gene: NA
J gene: TRBJ1-2
V gene: TRBV28
CDR3 DNA: TGTGCCAGCAGTTTCTTAATTGTACAGAACTATGGCTACACCTTC
CDR3 protein: CASSFLIVQNYGYTF

clone size: NA
D gene: TRBD1
J gene: TRBJ1-2
V gene: TRBV19
CDR3 DNA: TGTGCCAGTAGCCCCTCCGACAGGGGCTATGGCTACACCTTC
CDR3 protein: CASSPSDRGYGYTF

clone size: NA
D gene: NA
J gene: TRBJ2-5
V gene: TRBV10-1
CDR3 DNA: TGCGCCAGCAGTGACCCTAAACGAACGCGAAACCAAGAGACCCAGTACTTC
CDR3 protein: CASSDPKRTRNQETQYF

clone size: NA
D gene: NA
J gene: TRBJ2-7
V gene: TRBV10-3
CDR3 DNA: TGTGCCATCAGTGTTGAGCGGATCTACGAGCAGTACTTC
CDR3 protein: CAISVERIYEQYF

clone size: NA
D gene: NA
J gene: TRBJ1-1
V gene: TRBV7-2
CDR3 DNA: TGTGCCAGCAGCTTACGCACAGGGCCGATGTACACTGAAGCTTTCTTT
CDR3 protein: CASSLRTGPMYTEAFF

clone size: few
D gene: NA
J gene: TRBJ2-5
V gene: TRBV5-6
CDR3 DNA: TGTGCCAGCAGCTTGGGTTTCCCCGGGACCCAGTACTTC
CDR3 protein: CASSLGFPGTQYF

clone size: once
D gene: TRBD1
J gene: TRBJ1-3
V gene: TRBV5-1
CDR3 DNA: TGCGCCAGCAGCTCCACCGGGGCAGGGGGGTTCTTCAACACCATATATTTT
CDR3 protein: CASSSTGAGGFFNTIYF

clone size: few
D gene: TRBD2
J gene: TRBJ2-4
V gene: TRBV2
CDR3 DNA: TGTGCCAGCAGGGCACTAGCGGGGGTAGCCAAAAACATTCAGTACTTC
CDR3 protein: CASRALAGVAKNIQYF

clone size: NA
D gene: NA
J gene: TRBJ2-7
V gene: TRBV30
CDR3 DNA: TGTGCCTGGAGTGTAGTAGGCAGCTACGAGCAGTACTTC
CDR3 protein: CAWSVVGSYEQYF

clone size: NA
D gene: TRBD2
J gene: TRBJ2-1
V gene: TRBV5-6
CDR3 DNA: TGTGCCAGCAGCGTATGGACGGCGGGAGGTCCAACCAATGAGCAGTTCTTC
CDR3 protein: CASSVWTAGGPTNEQFF

clone size: NA
D gene: TRBD2
J gene: TRBJ2-1
V gene: TRBV6-5
CDR3 DNA: TGTGCCAGCGGAGCGGGGCCCAATGAGCAGTTCTTC
CDR3 protein: CASGAGPNEQFF

clone size: NA
D gene: NA
J gene: TRBJ2-3
V gene: TRBV10-3
CDR3 DNA: TGTGCCATCAGTGAGTCGCCAGATACGCAGTATTTT
CDR3 protein: CAISESPDTQYF

clone size: NA
D gene: TRBD1
J gene: TRBJ1-1
V gene: TRBV7-2
CDR3 DNA: TGTGCCAGCAGCTTAGTTCCCGGACAGGGGGCCAGGGCTGAAGCTTTCTTT
CDR3 protein: CASSLVPGQGARAEAFF

clone size: NA
D gene: NA
J gene: TRBJ1-6
V gene: TRBV4-1
CDR3 DNA: TGCGCCAGCAGCCATCCTATTGACGGCGGATTTGACTCCTATAATTCACCCCTCCACTTT
CDR3 protein: CASSHPIDGGFDSYNSPLHF

clone size: NA
D gene: TRBD2
J gene: TRBJ2-3
V gene: TRBV19
CDR3 DNA: TGTGCCAGTAGTGCGAGCGGGAAAAGCACAGATACGCAGTATTTT
CDR3 protein: CASSASGKSTDTQYF

clone size: NA
D gene: NA
J gene: TRBJ2-2
V gene: TRBV10-3
CDR3 DNA: TGTGCCATCAGTGAGATCTCTGGCCGAGGGACCGGGGAGCTGTTTTTT
CDR3 protein: CAISEISGRGTGELFF

clone size: NA
D gene: NA
J gene: TRBJ2-7
V gene: TRBV6-1
CDR3 DNA: TGTGCCAGCAGTGAAGGTGGCGGGCACGAGCAGTACTTC
CDR3 protein: CASSEGGGHEQYF

clone size: NA
D gene: NA
J gene: TRBJ1-2
V gene: TRBV19
CDR3 DNA: TGTGCCAGTAGACCCGGGACGGGCCGAAACTATGGCTACACCTTC
CDR3 protein: CASRPGTGRNYGYTF

clone size: NA
D gene: NA
J gene: TRBJ2-1
V gene: TRBV19
CDR3 DNA: TGTGCCAGTGGGGGAGGAATACGTAATGAGCAGTTCTTC
CDR3 protein: CASGGGIRNEQFF

clone size: NA
D gene: NA
J gene: TRBJ1-3
V gene: TRBV12-5
CDR3 DNA: TGTGCTAGTGGTTTGGTATCGGAGGGATCTGGAAACACCATATATTTT
CDR3 protein: CASGLVSEGSGNTIYF

clone size: NA
D gene: TRBD1
J gene: TRBJ1-5
V gene: TRBV6-5
CDR3 DNA: TGTGCCAGCAGCTCAGCACAGGGGACGAATCAGCCCCAGCATTTT
CDR3 protein: CASSSAQGTNQPQHF

clone size: NA
D gene: NA
J gene: TRBJ1-6
V gene: TRBV6-4
CDR3 DNA: TGTGCCAGCAGTGACCGGCAGAATAATTCACCCCTCCACTTT
CDR3 protein: CASSDRQNNSPLHF

clone size: NA
D gene: NA
J gene: TRBJ1-1
V gene: TRBV5-1
CDR3 DNA: TGCGCCAGCAGCTTGGGCCTTGGCACTGAAGCTTTCTTT
CDR3 protein: CASSLGLGTEAFF

clone size: NA
D gene: NA
J gene: TRBJ1-4
V gene: TRBV5-5
CDR3 DNA: TGTGCCAGCAGCTTGGCGGACAAGGCTCTTGAAAAACTGTTTTTT
CDR3 protein: CASSLADKALEKLFF

clone size: few
D gene: NA
J gene: TRBJ1-5
V gene: TRBV2
CDR3 DNA: TGTGCCAGCAGTCAGGCGGGGTGGGTTCAGCCCCAGCATTTT
CDR3 protein: CASSQAGWVQPQHF

clone size: NA
D gene: NA
J gene: TRBJ1-1
V gene: TRBV6-5
CDR3 DNA: TGTGCCAGCAGTTACGGGCGGTTGAACACTGAAGCTTTCTTT
CDR3 protein: CASSYGRLNTEAFF

clone size: NA
D gene: NA
J gene: TRBJ1-3
V gene: TRBV27
CDR3 DNA: TGTGCCAGCAGGCCGGGAACCTCTGGAAACACCATATATTTT
CDR3 protein: CASRPGTSGNTIYF

clone size: NA
D gene: NA
J gene: TRBJ1-4
V gene: TRBV6-5
CDR3 DNA: TGTGCCAGCAGTTACGCGGCAGAAGATGAAAAACTGTTTTTT
CDR3 protein: CASSYAAEDEKLFF

clone size: NA
D gene: NA
J gene: TRBJ1-1
V gene: TRBV10-2
CDR3 DNA: TGCGCCAGCAATGGTCGTGATGAAGCTTTCTTT
CDR3 protein: CASNGRDEAFF

clone size: NA
D gene: NA
J gene: TRBJ1-1
V gene: TRBV27
CDR3 DNA: TGTGCCAGCAGCCAAGGGAGCACTGAAGCTTTCTTT
CDR3 protein: CASSQGSTEAFF